These T cell receptor beta chains were read from a single sample in a study of blood T cell repertoires in COVID-19. Data came from immunoSEQ multiplex PCR; TCRdb stores just in-frame clones and leaves some out. This table holds 190,000 or so clones, around 79% found once. What was sequenced was peripheral blood. Every receptor here comes from a man aged 50-59 years who had recovered from COVID-19. Both conserved end residues are part of each CDR3. D genes are given only for firm matches. Not all rows give a size; the values are once, few, many and, for expanded clones, a class.

v_call	d_call	clone_size	j_call	cdr3_nt	cdr3_aa
TRBV7-3	-	-	TRBJ2-1	TGTGCCAGCAGCTCGGGACTTTACAATGAGCAGTTCTTC	CASSSGLYNEQFF
TRBV19	-	-	TRBJ2-7	TGTGCCAGTAGTATCCAACATTCCCTTACAGGGCTGGTCTACGAGCAGTACTTC	CASSIQHSLTGLVYEQYF
TRBV2	TRBD2	-	TRBJ2-7	TGTGCCAGCACCCCGCGGGGGGACATAGCCTACGAGCAGTACTTC	CASTPRGDIAYEQYF
TRBV5-1	TRBD2	-	TRBJ2-3	TGCGCCAGCAGCTTGGCAGCGGGAGGCAGCACAGATACGCAGTATTTT	CASSLAAGGSTDTQYF
TRBV6-6	-	-	TRBJ2-1	TGTGCCAGCAGTTACTACAGGGAAACCAATGAGCAGTTCTTC	CASSYYRETNEQFF
TRBV11-2	TRBD1	-	TRBJ2-1	TGTGCCAGCAGCCCAGGGACAGGGGGGTGGAGTGAGCAGTTCTTC	CASSPGTGGWSEQFF
TRBV6-2/TRBV6-3	-	-	TRBJ1-2	TGTGCCAGCAGTTACTCGAGGCCTGAGGGCTACACCTTC	CASSYSRPEGYTF
TRBV28	TRBD2	-	TRBJ2-1	TGTGCCAGCAGTTTACGACTAGCGGGCTACAATGAGCAGTTCTTC	CASSLRLAGYNEQFF
TRBV2	-	-	TRBJ1-2	TGTGCCAGCAGTGTTGAGACTACTAACTATGGCTACACCTTC	CASSVETTNYGYTF
TRBV27	-	few	TRBJ2-7	TGTGCCAGCAGCTGGACACGTTACTACGAGCAGTACTTC	CASSWTRYYEQYF
TRBV7-3	TRBD2	-	TRBJ2-3	TGTGCCAGCAGCTTACTAGCGGGAGGAGGGGATACGCAGTATTTT	CASSLLAGGGDTQYF
TRBV7-3	-	-	TRBJ2-5	TGTGCCAGCAGCTCCACTTCCCAAGAGACCCAGTACTTC	CASSSTSQETQYF
TRBV19	-	-	TRBJ2-6	TGTGCCAGTAGTATAGATATCAGTTTCCCCCTTTCTGGGGCCAACGTCCTGACTTTC	CASSIDISFPLSGANVLTF
TRBV15	TRBD1	few	TRBJ2-3	TGTGCCACCAGCAGTGGGGACAGTCATACGCAGTATTTT	CATSSGDSHTQYF
TRBV10-1	-	-	TRBJ2-2	TGCGCCAGCAGTGCTTCCTCTGTCGGCGGGGAGCTGTTTTTT	CASSASSVGGELFF
TRBV3-1/TRBV3-2	TRBD2	-	TRBJ2-3	TGTGCCAGCAGCGATACTAGCGGGAGAACTCCGGGCACAGATACGCAGTATTTT	CASSDTSGRTPGTDTQYF
TRBV2	-	-	TRBJ1-5	TGTGCCAGCAGGTGGCAGGGGAGCAATCAGCCCCAGCATTTT	CASRWQGSNQPQHF
TRBV9	-	few	TRBJ2-3	TGTGCCAGCAGCGTAGCTCCCCGTCCGGATACGCAGTATTTT	CASSVAPRPDTQYF
TRBV4-3	-	-	TRBJ2-1	TGCGCCAGCAGCCAAGATCTAATCCCCGGGGGATCCTACAATGAGCAGTTCTTC	CASSQDLIPGGSYNEQFF
TRBV12-3/TRBV12-4	-	-	TRBJ1-4	TGTGCCAGCAGTTCGGACAGTATGGAAAAACTGTTTTTT	CASSSDSMEKLFF